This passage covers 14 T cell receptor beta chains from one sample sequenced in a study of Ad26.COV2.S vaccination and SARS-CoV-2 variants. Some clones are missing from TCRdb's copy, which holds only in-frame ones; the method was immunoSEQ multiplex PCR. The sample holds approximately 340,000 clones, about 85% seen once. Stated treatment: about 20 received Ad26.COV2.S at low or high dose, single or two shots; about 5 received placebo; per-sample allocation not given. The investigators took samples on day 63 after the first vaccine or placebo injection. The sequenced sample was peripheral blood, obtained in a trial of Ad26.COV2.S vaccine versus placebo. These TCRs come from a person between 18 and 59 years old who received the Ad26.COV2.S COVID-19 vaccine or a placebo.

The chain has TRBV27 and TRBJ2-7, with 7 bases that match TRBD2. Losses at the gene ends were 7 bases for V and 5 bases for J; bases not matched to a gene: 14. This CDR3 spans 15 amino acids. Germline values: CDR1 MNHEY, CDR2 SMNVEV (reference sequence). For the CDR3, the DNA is TGTGCCAGCATCGCGGGTCCGGGACTAATCAACGAGCAGTACTTC. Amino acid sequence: CASIAGPGLINEQYF.

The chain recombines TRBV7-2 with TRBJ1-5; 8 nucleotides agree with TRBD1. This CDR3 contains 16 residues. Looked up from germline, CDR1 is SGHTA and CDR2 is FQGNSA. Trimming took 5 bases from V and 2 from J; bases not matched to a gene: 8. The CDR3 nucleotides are TGTGCCAGCAGCCAGGGGACAGGCGGAGGCAATCAGCCCCAGCATTTT. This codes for CASSQGTGGGNQPQHF.

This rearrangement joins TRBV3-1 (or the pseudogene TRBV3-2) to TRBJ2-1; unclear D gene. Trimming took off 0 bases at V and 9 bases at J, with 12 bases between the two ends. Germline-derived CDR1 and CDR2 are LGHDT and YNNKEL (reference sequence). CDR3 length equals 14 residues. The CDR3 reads CASSQDWVRGEQFF. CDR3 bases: TGTGCCAGCAGCCAAGACTGGGTCCGAGGTGAGCAGTTCTTC.

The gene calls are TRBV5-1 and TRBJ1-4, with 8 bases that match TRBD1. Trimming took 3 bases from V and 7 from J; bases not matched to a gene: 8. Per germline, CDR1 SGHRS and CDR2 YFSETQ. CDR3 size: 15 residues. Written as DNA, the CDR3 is TGCGCCAGCAGCTCCTCCGGGACAGGCATTGAAAAACTGTTTTTT. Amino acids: CASSSSGTGIEKLFF.

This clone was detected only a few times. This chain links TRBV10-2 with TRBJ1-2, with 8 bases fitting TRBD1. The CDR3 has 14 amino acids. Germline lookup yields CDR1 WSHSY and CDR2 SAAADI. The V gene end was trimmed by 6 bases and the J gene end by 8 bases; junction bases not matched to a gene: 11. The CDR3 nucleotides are TGCGCCAGCAGAGAGATGCAGGGGGCTCGGGGCTACACCTTC. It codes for CASREMQGARGYTF.

The CDR3, as DNA: TGTGCCAGCAGCCGGGGACAGGTCCGGGATCAGCCCCAGCATTTT. Translating gives CASSRGQVRDQPQHF. V gene TRBV3-1 (or the pseudogene TRBV3-2) combines with J gene TRBJ1-5; 8 nucleotides align to TRBD1. CDR1 and CDR2 (germline): LGHDT, YNNKEL (reference sequence). The junction had 7 bases not matched to a gene; V was cut back by 4 bases and J by 5 bases. This CDR3 is 15 amino acids long.

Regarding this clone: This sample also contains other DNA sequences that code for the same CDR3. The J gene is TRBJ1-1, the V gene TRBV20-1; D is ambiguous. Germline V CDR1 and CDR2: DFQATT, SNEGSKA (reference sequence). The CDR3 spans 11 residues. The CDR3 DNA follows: TGCAGCGCACCTGGGAACACTGAAGCTTTCTTT. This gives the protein CSAPGNTEAFF.

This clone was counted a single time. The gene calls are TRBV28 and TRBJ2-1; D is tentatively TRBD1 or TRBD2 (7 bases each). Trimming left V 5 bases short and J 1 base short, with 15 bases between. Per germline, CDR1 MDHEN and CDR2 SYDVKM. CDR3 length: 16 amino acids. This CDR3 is CASSPQGGGSYNEQFF. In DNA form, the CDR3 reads TGTGCCAGCAGTCCCCAGGGGGGAGGGTCCTACAATGAGCAGTTCTTC.

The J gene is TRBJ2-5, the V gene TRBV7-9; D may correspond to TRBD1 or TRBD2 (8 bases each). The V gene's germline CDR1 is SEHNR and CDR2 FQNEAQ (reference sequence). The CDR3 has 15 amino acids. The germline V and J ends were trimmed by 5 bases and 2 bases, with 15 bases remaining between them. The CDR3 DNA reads TGTGCCAGCAGCCCAGGGGGCGGGGGGCAAGAGACCCAGTACTTC. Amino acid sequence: CASSPGGGGQETQYF.

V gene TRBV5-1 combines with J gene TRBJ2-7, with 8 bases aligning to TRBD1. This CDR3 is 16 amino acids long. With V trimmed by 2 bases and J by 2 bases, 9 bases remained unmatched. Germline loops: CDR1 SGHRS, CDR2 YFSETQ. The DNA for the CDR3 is TGCGCCAGCAGCTTAGGACAGGGAGCAGCCCCCTACGAGCAGTACTTC. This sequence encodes CASSLGQGAAPYEQYF.

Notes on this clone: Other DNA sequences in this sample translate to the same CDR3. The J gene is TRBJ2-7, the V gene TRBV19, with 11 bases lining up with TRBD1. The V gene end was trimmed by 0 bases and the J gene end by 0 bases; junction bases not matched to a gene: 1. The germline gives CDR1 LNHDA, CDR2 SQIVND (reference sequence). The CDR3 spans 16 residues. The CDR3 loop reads CASSIDGQGASYEQYF. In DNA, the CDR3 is TGTGCCAGTAGTATAGATGGACAGGGGGCCTCCTACGAGCAGTACTTC. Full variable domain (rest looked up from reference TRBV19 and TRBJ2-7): DGGITQSPKYLFRKEGQNVTLSCEQNLNHDAMYWYRQDPGQGLRLIYYSQIVNDFQKGDIAEGYSVSREKKESFPLTVTSAQKNPTAFYLCASSIDGQGASYEQYFGPGTRLTVT.

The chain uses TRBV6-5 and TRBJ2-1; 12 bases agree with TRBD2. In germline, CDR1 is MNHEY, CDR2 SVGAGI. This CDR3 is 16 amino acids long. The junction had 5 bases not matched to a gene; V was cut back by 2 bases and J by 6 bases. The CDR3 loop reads CASSYRLAGGPNEQFF. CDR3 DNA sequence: TGTGCCAGCAGTTACCGGCTAGCGGGGGGGCCCAATGAGCAGTTCTTC.

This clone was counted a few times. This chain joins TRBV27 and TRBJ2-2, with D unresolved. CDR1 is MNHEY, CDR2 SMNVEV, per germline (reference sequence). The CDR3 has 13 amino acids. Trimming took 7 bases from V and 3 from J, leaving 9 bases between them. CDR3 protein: CASTSADTGELFF. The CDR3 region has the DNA TGTGCCAGCACCTCCGCCGACACCGGGGAGCTGTTTTTT.

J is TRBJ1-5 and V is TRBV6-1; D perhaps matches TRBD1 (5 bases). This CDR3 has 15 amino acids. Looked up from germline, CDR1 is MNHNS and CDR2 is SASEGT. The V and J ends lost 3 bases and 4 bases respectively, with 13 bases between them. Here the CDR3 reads CASSDRRTWNQPQHF. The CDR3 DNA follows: TGTGCCAGCAGTGACCGCCGGACATGGAATCAGCCCCAGCATTTT.